The 7 T cell receptor beta chains reported below all come from one sample, sequenced in a study of blood T cell repertoires in COVID-19. TCRdb's copy holds only in-frame clones and misses some; the assay was immunoSEQ multiplex PCR. Among 240,000 or so clones listed, around 88% were seen once. The sequenced sample consisted of peripheral blood. The receptors were sampled from a woman in her 30s who had recovered from COVID-19.

This chain links TRBV6-2 or TRBV6-3 with TRBJ1-4; TRBD1 might be the D (6 bases). The germline CDR1 and CDR2 sequences are MNHEY and SVGEGT. V was clipped by 6 bases and J by 4 bases, with 12 bases between them. This CDR3 is built from 14 residues. The DNA for the CDR3 is TGTGCCAGCAGCGACAGGCAGTTTAATGAAAAACTGTTTTTT. Translation gives CASSDRQFNEKLFF.

The chain carries TRBV6-5 and TRBJ1-6; a possible D gene is TRBD1 (6 bases). With 6 bases removed from V and 3 bases from J, the gap between germline ends came to 12 bases. The CDR3 runs 15 residues. Germline values: CDR1 MNHEY, CDR2 SVGAGI. Here the CDR3 reads CASRQGPRYNSPLHF. CDR3 bases: TGTGCCAGCAGACAGGGCCCCCGCTATAATTCACCCCTCCACTTT.

The chain joins TRBV9 to TRBJ1-1; a weak D match, TRBD1 (5 bases). Germline V CDR1 and CDR2: SGDLS, YYNGEE. Trimming cost V 1 base and J 6 bases, with 16 bases left between them. The length of the CDR3 is 15 residues. The CDR3 bases are TGTGCCAGCAGCGTACACCTCGGCAGGGAGGCTGAAGCTTTCTTT. Encoded protein: CASSVHLGREAEAFF. Full variable domain (missing parts from reference TRBV9 and TRBJ1-1): DSGVTQTPKHLITATGQRVTLRCSPRSGDLSVYWYQQSLDQGLQFLIQYYNGEERAKGNILERFSAQQFPDLHSELNLSSLELGDSALYFCASSVHLGREAEAFFGQGTRLTVV.

In this sample, this clone turned up once. This sequence joins TRBV30 and TRBJ1-4, with TRBD1 matching 8 bases. Per germline, CDR1 GTSNPN and CDR2 SVGIG (reference sequence). The CDR3 loop spans 13 amino acids. V dropped 7 bases and J dropped 5; count of bases not matched to a gene: 6. The DNA of the CDR3 is TGTGCCTCCCTGACAGGGGTAAATGAAAAACTGTTTTTT. Its protein product is CASLTGVNEKLFF.

The chain carries TRBV10-3 and TRBJ2-1, with a tentative D call TRBD1 (5 bases). The V gene lost 8 bases and the J gene lost 4 bases, with 15 bases spanning the gap. The CDR3 is 14 amino acids. Germline CDR1 and CDR2: ENHRY and SYGVKD. The CDR3 coding sequence is TGTGCCATCGGCTCAGGGCGGCTTTACAATGAGCAGTTCTTC. Encoded protein: CAIGSGRLYNEQFF.

Remarks on this clone: Other DNA sequences from this sample encode an identical CDR3 as well. The rearrangement joins TRBV29-1 to TRBJ2-3, with D possibly being TRBD1 (5 bases). This CDR3 is built from 11 residues. The germline V and J ends were trimmed by 3 bases and 4 bases, with 5 bases remaining between them. In germline, CDR1 is SQVTM, CDR2 ANQGSEA. CDR3 nucleotides: TGCAGCGTTGACAGGGCAGATACGCAGTATTTT. As protein: CSVDRADTQYF.

V gene TRBV7-2 combines with J gene TRBJ2-1; TRBD2 is a possible D gene (6 bases). The CDR3 loop spans 15 amino acids. Per the germline V gene, CDR1 is SGHTA and CDR2 is FQGNSA. The V and J ends lost 1 base and 7 bases respectively, with 14 bases between them. The CDR3 sequence: CASSLESSGGNEQFF. CDR3 DNA: TGTGCCAGCAGCTTAGAGTCTAGTGGGGGGAATGAGCAGTTCTTC.